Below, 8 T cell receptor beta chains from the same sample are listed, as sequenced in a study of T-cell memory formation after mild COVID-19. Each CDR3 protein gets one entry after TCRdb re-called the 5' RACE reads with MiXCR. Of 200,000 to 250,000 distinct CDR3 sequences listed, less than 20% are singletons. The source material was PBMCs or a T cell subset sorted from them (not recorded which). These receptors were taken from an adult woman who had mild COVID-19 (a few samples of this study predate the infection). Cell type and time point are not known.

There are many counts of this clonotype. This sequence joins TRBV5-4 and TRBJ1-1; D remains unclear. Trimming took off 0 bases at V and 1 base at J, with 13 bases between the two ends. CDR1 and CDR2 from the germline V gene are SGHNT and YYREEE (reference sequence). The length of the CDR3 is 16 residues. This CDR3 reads CASSLALGTGNTEAFF. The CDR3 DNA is TGTGCCAGCAGCTTGGCCCTTGGAACGGGGAACACTGAAGCTTTCTTT.

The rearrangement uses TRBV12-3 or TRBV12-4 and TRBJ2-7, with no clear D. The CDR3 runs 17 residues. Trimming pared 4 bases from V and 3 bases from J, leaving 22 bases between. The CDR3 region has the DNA TGTGCCAGCAGTTCCTCCGGGTTCGAATCGGTTGGCTACGAGCAGTACTTC. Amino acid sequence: CASSSSGFESVGYEQYF.

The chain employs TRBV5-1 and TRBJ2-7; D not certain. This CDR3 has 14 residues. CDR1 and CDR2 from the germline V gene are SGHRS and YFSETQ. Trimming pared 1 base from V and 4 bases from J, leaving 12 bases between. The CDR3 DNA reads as TGCGCCAGCAGCTTGAAGGCGCTGAATTACGAGCAGTACTTC. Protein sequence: CASSLKALNYEQYF.

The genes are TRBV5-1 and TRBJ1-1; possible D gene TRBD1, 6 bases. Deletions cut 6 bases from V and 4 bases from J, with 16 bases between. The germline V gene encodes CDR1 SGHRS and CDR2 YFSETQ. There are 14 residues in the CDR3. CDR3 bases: TGCGCCAGCACGGGGTCAGGGGCTACCACTGAAGCTTTCTTT. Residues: CASTGSGATTEAFF.

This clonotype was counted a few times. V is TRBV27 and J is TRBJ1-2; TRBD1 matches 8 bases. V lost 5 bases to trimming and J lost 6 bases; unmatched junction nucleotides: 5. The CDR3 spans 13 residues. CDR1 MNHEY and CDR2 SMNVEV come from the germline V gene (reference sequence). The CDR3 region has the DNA TGTGCCAGCAGTCCAAGGACAGGGAATGGCTACACCTTC. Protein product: CASSPRTGNGYTF.

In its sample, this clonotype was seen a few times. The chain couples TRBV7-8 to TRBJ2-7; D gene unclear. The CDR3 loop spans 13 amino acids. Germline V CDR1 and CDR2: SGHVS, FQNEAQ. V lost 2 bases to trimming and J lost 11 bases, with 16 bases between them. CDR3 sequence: CASSLYGPVGKYF. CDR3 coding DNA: TGTGCCAGCAGCTTATATGGTCCCGTAGGAAAGTACTTC.

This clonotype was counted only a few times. The DNA for the CDR3 is TGTGCCAGCGGCAGGGGGGTGAACACCGGGGAGCTGTTTTTT. Its translation: CASGRGVNTGELFF. This sequence joins TRBV6-2 or TRBV6-3 and TRBJ2-2; maybe TRBD1 (7 bases). Germline CDR1 is MNHEY and CDR2 is SVGEGT. The CDR3 consists of 14 residues. Trimming cost V 8 bases and J 1 base, with 11 bases left between them.

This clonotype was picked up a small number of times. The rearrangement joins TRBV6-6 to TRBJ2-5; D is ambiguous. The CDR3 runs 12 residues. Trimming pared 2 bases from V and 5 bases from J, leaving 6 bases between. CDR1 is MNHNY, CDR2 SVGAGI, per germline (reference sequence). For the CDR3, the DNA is TGTGCCAGCAGTTACGCGATTGAGACCCAGTACTTC. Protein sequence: CASSYAIETQYF.